Reported below is one T cell receptor (beta chain). The assay was immunoSEQ multiplex PCR, and TCRdb's table has in-frame clones only and misses some. The sample carries under 25,000 clones, around 73% recorded once. Stated treatment: randomized to nivolumab then ipilimumab (arm A) or the reverse (arm B). DNA-damaging chemotherapy had not been given to any patient beforehand. PBMC sorting kept live CD3+CD8+ cells without CD19 or CD56. J gave up 8 bases and V 3 bases, and 7 bases lay outside the gene matches. Germline-derived CDR1 and CDR2 are SEHNR and FQNEAQ (reference sequence). This CDR3 has 15 amino acids. This specimen comes from a study of sequential checkpoint blockade in melanoma. Study as a whole: Both treatment sequences were followed by maintenance nivolumab.

Sequences were derived from CD8+ T cells sorted from blood (inferred from file names), sampled from a patient given nivolumab and ipilimumab in sequence. The rearrangement links TRBV7-9 to TRBJ2-1; 10 positions agree with TRBD2. The sequence was obtained from a human donor with melanoma. The CDR3 DNA reads TGTGCCAGCAGCTTTCCCTCTAGCGGGAGCGATGAGCAGTTCTTC. The encoded protein is CASSFPSSGSDEQFF.